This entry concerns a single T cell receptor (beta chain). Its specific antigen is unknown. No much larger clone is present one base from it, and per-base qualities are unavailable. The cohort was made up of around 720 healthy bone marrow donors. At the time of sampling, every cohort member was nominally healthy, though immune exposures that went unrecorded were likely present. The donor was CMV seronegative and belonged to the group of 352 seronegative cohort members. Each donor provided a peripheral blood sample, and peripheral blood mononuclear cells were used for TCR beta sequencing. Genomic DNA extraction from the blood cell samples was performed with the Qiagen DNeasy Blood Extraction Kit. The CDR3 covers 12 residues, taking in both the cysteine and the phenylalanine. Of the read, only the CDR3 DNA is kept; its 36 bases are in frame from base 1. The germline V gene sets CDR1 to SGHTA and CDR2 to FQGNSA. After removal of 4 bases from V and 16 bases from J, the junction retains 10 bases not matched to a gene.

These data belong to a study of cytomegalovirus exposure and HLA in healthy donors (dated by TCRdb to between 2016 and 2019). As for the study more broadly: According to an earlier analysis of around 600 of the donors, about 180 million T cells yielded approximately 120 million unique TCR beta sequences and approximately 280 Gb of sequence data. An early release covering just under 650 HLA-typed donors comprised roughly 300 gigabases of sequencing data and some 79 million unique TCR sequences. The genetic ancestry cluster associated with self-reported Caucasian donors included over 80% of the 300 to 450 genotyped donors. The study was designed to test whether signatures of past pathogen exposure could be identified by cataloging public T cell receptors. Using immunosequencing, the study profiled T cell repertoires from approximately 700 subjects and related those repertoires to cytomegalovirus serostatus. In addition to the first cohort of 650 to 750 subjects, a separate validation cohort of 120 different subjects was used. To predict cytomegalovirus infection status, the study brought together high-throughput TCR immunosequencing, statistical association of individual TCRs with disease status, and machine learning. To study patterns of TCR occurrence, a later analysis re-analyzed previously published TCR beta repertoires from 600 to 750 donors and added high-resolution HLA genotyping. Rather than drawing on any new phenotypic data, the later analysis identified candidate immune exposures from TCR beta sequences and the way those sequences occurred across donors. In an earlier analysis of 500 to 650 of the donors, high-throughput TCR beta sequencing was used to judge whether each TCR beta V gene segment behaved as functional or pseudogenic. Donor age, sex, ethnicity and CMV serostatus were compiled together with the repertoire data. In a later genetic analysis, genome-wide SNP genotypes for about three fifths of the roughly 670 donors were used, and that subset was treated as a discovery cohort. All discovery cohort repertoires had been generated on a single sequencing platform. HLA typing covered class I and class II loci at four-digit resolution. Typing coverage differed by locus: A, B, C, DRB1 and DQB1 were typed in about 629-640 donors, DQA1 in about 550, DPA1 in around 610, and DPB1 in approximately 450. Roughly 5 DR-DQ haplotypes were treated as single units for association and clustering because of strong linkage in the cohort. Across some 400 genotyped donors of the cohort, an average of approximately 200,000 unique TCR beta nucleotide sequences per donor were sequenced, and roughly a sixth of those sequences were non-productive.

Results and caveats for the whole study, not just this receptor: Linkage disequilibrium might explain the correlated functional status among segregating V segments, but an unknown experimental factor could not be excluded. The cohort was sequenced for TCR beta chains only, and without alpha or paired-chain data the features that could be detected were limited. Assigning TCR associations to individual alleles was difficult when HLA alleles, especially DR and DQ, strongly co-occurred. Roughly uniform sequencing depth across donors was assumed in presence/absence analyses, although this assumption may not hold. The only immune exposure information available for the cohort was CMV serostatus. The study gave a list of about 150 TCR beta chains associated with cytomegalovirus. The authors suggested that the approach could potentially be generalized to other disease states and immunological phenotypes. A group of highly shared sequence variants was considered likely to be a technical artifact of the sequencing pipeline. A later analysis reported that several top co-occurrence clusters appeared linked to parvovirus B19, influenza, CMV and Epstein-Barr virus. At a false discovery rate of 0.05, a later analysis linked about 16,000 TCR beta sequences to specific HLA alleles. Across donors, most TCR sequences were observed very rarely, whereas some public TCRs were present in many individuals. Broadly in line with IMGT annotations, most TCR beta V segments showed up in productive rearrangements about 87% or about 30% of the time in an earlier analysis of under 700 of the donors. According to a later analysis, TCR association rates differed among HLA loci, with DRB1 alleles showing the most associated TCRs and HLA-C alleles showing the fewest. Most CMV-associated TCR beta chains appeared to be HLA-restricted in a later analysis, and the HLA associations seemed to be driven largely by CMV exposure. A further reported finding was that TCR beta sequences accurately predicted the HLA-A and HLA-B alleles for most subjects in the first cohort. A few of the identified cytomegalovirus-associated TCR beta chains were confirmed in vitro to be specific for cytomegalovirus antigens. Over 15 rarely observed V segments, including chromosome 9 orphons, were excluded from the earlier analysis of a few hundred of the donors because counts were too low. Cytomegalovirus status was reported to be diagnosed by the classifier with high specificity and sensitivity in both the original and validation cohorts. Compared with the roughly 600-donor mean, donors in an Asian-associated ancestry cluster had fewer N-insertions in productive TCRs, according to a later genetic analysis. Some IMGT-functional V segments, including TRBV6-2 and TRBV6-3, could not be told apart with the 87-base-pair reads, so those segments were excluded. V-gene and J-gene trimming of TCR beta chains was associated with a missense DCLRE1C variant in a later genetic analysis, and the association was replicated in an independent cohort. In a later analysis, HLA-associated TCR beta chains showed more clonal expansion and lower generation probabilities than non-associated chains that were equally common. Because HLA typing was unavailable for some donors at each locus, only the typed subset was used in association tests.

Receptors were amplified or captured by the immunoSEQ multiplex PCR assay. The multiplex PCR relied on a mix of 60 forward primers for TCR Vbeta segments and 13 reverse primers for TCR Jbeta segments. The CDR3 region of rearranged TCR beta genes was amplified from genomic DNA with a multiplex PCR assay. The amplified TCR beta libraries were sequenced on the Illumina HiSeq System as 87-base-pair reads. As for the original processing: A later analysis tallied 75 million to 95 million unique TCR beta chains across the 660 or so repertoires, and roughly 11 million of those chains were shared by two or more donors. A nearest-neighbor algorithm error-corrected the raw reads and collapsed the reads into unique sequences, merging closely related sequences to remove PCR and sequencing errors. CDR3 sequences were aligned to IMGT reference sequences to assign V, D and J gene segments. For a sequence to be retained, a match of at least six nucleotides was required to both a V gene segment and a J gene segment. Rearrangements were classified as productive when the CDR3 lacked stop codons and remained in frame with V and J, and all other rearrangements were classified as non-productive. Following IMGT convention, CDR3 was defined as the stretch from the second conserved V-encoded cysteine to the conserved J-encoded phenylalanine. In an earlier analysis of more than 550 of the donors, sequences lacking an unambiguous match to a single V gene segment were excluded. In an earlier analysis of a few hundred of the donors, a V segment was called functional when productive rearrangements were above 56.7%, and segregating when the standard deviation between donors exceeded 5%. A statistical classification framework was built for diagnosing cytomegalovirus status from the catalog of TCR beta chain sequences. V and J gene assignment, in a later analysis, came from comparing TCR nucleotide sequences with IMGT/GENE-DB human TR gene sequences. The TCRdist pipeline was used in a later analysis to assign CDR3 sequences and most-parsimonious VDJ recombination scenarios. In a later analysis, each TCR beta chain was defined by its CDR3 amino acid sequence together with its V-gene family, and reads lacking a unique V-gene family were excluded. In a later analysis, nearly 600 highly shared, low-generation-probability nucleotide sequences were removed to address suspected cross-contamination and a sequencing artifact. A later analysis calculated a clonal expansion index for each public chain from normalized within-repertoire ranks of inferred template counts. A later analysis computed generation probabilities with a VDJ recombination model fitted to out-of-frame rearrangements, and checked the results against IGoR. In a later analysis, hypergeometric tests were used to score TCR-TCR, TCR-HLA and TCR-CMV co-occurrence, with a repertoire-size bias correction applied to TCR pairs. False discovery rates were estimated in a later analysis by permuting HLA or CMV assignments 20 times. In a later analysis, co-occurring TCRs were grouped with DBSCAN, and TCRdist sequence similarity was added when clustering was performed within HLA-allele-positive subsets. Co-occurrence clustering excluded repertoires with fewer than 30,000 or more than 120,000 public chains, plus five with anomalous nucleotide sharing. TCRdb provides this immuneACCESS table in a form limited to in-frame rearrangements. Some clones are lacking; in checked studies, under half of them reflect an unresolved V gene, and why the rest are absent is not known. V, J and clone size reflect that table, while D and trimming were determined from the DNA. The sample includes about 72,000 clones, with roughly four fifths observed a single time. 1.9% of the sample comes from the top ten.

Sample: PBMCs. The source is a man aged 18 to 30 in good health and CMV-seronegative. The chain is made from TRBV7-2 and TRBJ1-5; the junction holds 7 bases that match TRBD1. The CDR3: CASSYNRGPRHF. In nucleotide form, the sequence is TGTGCCAGCAGCTACAACAGGGGCCCGCGACATTTT.